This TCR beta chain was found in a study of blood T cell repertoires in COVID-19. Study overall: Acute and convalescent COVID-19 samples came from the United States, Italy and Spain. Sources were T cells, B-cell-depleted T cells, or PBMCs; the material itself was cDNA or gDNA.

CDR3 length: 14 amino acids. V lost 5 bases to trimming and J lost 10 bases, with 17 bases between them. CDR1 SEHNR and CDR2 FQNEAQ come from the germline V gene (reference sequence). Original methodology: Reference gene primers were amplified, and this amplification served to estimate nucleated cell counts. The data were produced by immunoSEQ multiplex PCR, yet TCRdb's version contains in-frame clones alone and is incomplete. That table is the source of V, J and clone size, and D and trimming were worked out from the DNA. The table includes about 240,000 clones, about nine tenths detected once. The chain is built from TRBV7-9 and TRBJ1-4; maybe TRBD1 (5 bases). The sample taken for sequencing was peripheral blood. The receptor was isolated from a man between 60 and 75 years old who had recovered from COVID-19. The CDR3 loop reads CASSPGLTGRKLFF. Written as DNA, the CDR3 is TGTGCCAGCAGCCCAGGGTTAACCGGTCGAAAACTGTTTTTT.